The entry below gives a single T cell receptor beta chain sequence along with its context. V shed 3 bases and J shed 3 bases, with 17 bases lying between them. Germline V gives CDR1 SGHRS, CDR2 YFSETQ. The length of the CDR3 is 16 residues. This sample is drawn from a study of blood T cell repertoires in COVID-19. Study details: Samples came from the United States, Italy and Spain, spanning acute and convalescent COVID-19. T cells, B-cell-depleted T cells, or PBMCs supplied cDNA or gDNA.

Authors' data handling: Amplification of reference gene primers was used by the study to estimate nucleated cell counts. TCRdb's table, derived via immunoSEQ multiplex PCR, lists solely in-frame clones and lacks some. V and J calls and clone size are given by that table; D and trimming were obtained from the DNA. The sample has under 150,000 clones, roughly 73% seen once. This TCR was recovered from a woman in her fifties or sixties with active or convalescent COVID-19. The sequenced sample consisted of peripheral blood. This rearrangement joins TRBV5-1 to TRBJ2-3; tentatively, D is TRBD2 (7 bases). The CDR3 loop reads CASSSGAGVWTDTQYF. CDR3 sequence (DNA): TGCGCCAGCAGCTCGGGGGCGGGAGTTTGGACAGATACGCAGTATTTT. The full variable domain, its missing parts supplied by reference TRBV5-1 and TRBJ2-3, is KAGVTQTPRYLIKTRGQQVTLSCSPISGHRSVSWYQQTPGQGLQFLFEYFSETQRNKGNFPGRFSGRQFSNSRSEMNVSTLELGDSALYLCASSSGAGVWTDTQYFGPGTRLTVL.